These 6 T cell receptor beta chains were sequenced from one sample in a study of blood T cell repertoires in COVID-19. Sequenced by immunoSEQ multiplex PCR; TCRdb stores in-frame clones only, minus some. In the table there are around 93,000 clones, 82% of which are singletons. Source material: peripheral blood. Receptors originate from an older man with acute or convalescent COVID-19.

A few counts support this clone. The rearrangement joins TRBV6-2 or TRBV6-3 to TRBJ2-6, with D unclear. The CDR3 totals 15 residues. Germline lookup yields CDR1 MNHEY and CDR2 SVGEGT. Trimming shortened V by 2 bases and J by 0 bases, and 5 bases separated the two germline ends. The CDR3 is CASSYDTSGANVLTF. CDR3 sequence (DNA): TGTGCCAGCAGTTACGACACCTCTGGGGCCAACGTCCTGACTTTC.

This chain connects TRBV5-5 to TRBJ1-5; 8 positions match TRBD1. The V gene's germline CDR1 is SGHKS and CDR2 YYEKEE (reference sequence). Losses at the gene ends were 3 bases for V and 5 bases for J; bases not matched to a gene: 10. The CDR3 consists of 16 residues. The CDR3 sequence: CASSSPGQGPYQPQHF. The CDR3 nucleotides are TGTGCCAGCAGCTCCCCTGGACAGGGCCCGTATCAGCCCCAGCATTTT. Together with reference TRBV5-5 and TRBJ1-5, the CDR3 gives the full variable domain: DAGVTQSPTHLIKTRGQQVTLRCSPISGHKSVSWYQQVLGQGPQFIFQYYEKEERGRGNFPDRFSARQFPNYSSELNVNALLLGDSALYLCASSSPGQGPYQPQHFGDGTRLSIL.

About this clone: Different DNA sequences within this sample yield the same CDR3. This chain connects TRBV7-9 to TRBJ2-3, with D unclear. Germline CDR1 reads SEHNR; CDR2 reads FQNEAQ (reference sequence). V lost 2 bases, J lost 0 bases, and 3 bases lay in between. The CDR3 loop spans 13 amino acids. DNA of the CDR3: TGTGCCAGCAGCTTACTAAGCACAGATACGCAGTATTTT. It encodes CASSLLSTDTQYF.

The gene calls are TRBV28 and TRBJ1-1; 9 positions match TRBD1. The CDR3 runs 14 residues. The junction had 11 bases not matched to a gene; V was cut back by 10 bases and J by 5 bases. Germline loops: CDR1 MDHEN, CDR2 SYDVKM. DNA of the CDR3: TGTGCCACTACCGGGACAGGGCAATGGACTGAAGCTTTCTTT. Amino acid sequence: CATTGTGQWTEAFF.

The V gene is TRBV5-1, the J gene TRBJ1-1; 8 bases match TRBD1. Trimming cost V 3 bases and J 1 base; bases outside gene matches: 5. Germline values: CDR1 SGHRS, CDR2 YFSETQ. The CDR3 has 15 residues. This CDR3 reads CASSSSGTGNTEAFF. For the CDR3, the DNA is TGCGCCAGCAGCTCCTCCGGGACAGGGAACACTGAAGCTTTCTTT.

The DNA for the CDR3 is TGCAGCGTTGAAGATCGGGCCCGGGAGTACGAGCAGTACTTC. Its translation: CSVEDRAREYEQYF. The V gene is TRBV29-1, the J gene TRBJ2-7; TRBD2 is a possible D gene (6 bases). This CDR3 has 14 residues. With 0 bases removed from V and 4 bases from J, the gap between germline ends came to 13 bases. Germline loops: CDR1 SQVTM, CDR2 ANQGSEA.